The source of this TCR beta chain is a study of cytomegalovirus exposure and HLA in healthy donors. This clone was counted only a few times. Its antigen remains unidentified. PCR employed 60 Vbeta and 13 Jbeta primers. Generated by immunoSEQ multiplex PCR, the TCRdb table keeps only in-frame clones and is missing some. This table has approximately 120,000 clones, over 60% appearing once. The germline V gene encodes CDR1 MDHEN and CDR2 SYDVKM. This CDR3 is built from 17 residues. V was clipped by 5 bases and J by 2 bases, with 20 bases between them. Study-level findings and limits: Immune exposure was documented only through CMV serostatus. In a later analysis, parvovirus B19, influenza, CMV and Epstein-Barr virus appeared linked to several top co-occurrence clusters. Sequences of the TCR beta chain were said to predict the HLA-A and HLA-B alleles of most subjects accurately. Analyses of presence and absence presupposed an approximately uniform sequencing depth across donors.

The source is a man aged 55 to 69 in good health and CMV-seropositive. The chain has TRBV28 and TRBJ2-3, with D tentatively TRBD2 (7 bases). The sequenced sample was PBMCs. The CDR3 bases are TGTGCCAGCAGTCCAACTCAGGGAGGGGGATACACAGATACGCAGTATTTT. Its protein product is CASSPTQGGGYTDTQYF.